The 19 T cell receptor beta chains below come from one sample, sequenced in a study of Graves' ophthalmopathy and Graves' hyperthyroidism. The TCR beta CDR3 regions underwent amplification from RNA transcripts. RT-PCR in the first round used HTBI primers; a second-round multiplex PCR followed. A single record per CDR3 protein comes from TCRdb applying MiXCR to the multiplex PCR reads. The sample shows some 150,000 distinct CDR3 sequences, around two fifths of them seen only once. The sample taken for sequencing was peripheral blood. The receptor source for this set is a man aged 25 to 45 with Graves' ophthalmopathy.

This clonotype was seen a few times. This chain joins TRBV6-1 and TRBJ2-7; D is possibly TRBD1 (5 bases). The CDR3 consists of 16 residues. V was shortened by 0 bases and J by 2 bases, with 14 bases between the two germline ends. CDR1 and CDR2 (germline): MNHNS, SASEGT. DNA of the CDR3: TGTGCCAGCAGTGAAGCGCTTCTGACAGTAACCTACGAGCAGTACTTC. It translates to CASSEALLTVTYEQYF.

The gene calls are TRBV10-3 and TRBJ2-7; TRBD2 aligns across 14 bases. Germline V lookup: CDR1 ENHRY, CDR2 SYGVKD. This CDR3 is 16 amino acids long. V shed 4 bases, J shed 0 bases, and the junction held 2 bases outside the gene matches. The CDR3 sequence: CAISGGLAGGSYEQYF. The CDR3 DNA reads as TGTGCCATCAGTGGAGGACTAGCGGGAGGCTCCTACGAGCAGTACTTC.

CDR3 coding DNA: TGTGCCAGCAGTTTTGGCAACCGGGAGCAGTACTTC. Protein product: CASSFGNREQYF. J is TRBJ2-7 and V is TRBV28; D is ambiguous. Germline V gene sequence: CDR1 MDHEN, CDR2 SYDVKM. The CDR3 has 12 amino acids. V was shortened by 3 bases and J by 7 bases, with 10 bases between the two germline ends.

Ten or more counts support this clonotype. The V and J genes are TRBV2 and TRBJ1-1, with D unclear. The germline V gene has CDR1 SNHLY and CDR2 FYNNEI. The CDR3 runs to 13 residues. V was trimmed by 5 bases and J by 2 bases, leaving 9 bases between them. The CDR3 spells CASSTRANTEAFF. DNA of the CDR3: TGTGCCAGCAGTACCCGGGCCAACACTGAAGCTTTCTTT.

This clonotype was picked up many times. In DNA, the CDR3 is TGTGCCAGCAGTTGGGGAAGTAGAACTCCTACAGCAATCTACGAGCAGTACTTC. It specifies CASSWGSRTPTAIYEQYF. The V and J genes are TRBV27 and TRBJ2-7; D ambiguous. With 4 bases removed from V and 3 bases from J, the gap between germline ends came to 25 bases. This CDR3 spans 18 amino acids. Germline V CDR1 and CDR2: MNHEY, SMNVEV (reference sequence).

This clonotype was counted at least ten times. CDR3 nucleotides: TGCAGTGCTAGAGCCCCGCCGGTTAATTCACCCCTCCACTTT. Residues: CSARAPPVNSPLHF. The chain carries TRBV20-1 and TRBJ1-6; D is undetermined. This CDR3 is 14 amino acids long. Looked up from germline, CDR1 is DFQATT and CDR2 is SNEGSKA (reference sequence). The germline V and J ends were trimmed by 1 base and 6 bases, with 10 bases remaining between them.

This clonotype was observed many times. V gene TRBV12-3 or TRBV12-4 combines with J gene TRBJ2-7; TRBD2 matches 11 bases. The CDR3 runs to 13 residues. V was pared by 5 bases and J by 7 bases, with 4 bases of the junction left unmatched. The CDR3: CASSPGTSGEQYF. In DNA, the CDR3 is TGTGCCAGCAGTCCGGGGACTAGCGGTGAGCAGTACTTC.

The chain links TRBV25-1 to TRBJ2-5, with D hard to call. Looked up from germline, CDR1 is MGHDK and CDR2 is SYGVNS. V lost 2 bases, J lost 4 bases, and 2 bases lay in between. There are 11 residues in the CDR3. The CDR3 loop reads CASSEPETQYF. CDR3 DNA sequence: TGTGCCAGCAGTGAACCAGAGACCCAGTACTTC.

This clonotype was found many times. The chain links TRBV29-1 to TRBJ1-1; 9 bases map to TRBD1. Trimming at V came to 7 bases and at J to 5 bases, leaving 8 bases not matched to a gene. The CDR3 covers 13 residues. Germline V gives CDR1 SQVTM, CDR2 ANQGSEA. The CDR3 loop reads CSDTGQGWTEAFF. The CDR3 bases are TGCAGCGACACGGGACAGGGCTGGACTGAAGCTTTCTTT.

The chain couples TRBV27 to TRBJ1-2; the match to TRBD1 covers 7 bases. Germline V gene data show CDR1 as MNHEY and CDR2 as SMNVEV (reference sequence). The CDR3 has 13 amino acids. J lost 7 bases, V lost 6 bases, and 8 bases had no gene match. The CDR3: CASSRDSALGYTF. For the CDR3, the DNA is TGTGCCAGCAGCAGGGACAGCGCGCTTGGCTACACCTTC.

This clonotype came up many times. V gene TRBV29-1 combines with J gene TRBJ2-7; D is undetermined. V lost 5 bases to trimming and J lost 1 base, with 21 bases between them. Germline CDR1 reads SQVTM; CDR2 reads ANQGSEA. CDR3 length: 16 residues. The CDR3 is CSVIWAWKAQSYEQYF. In nucleotides, the CDR3 is TGCAGCGTTATCTGGGCCTGGAAGGCGCAATCCTACGAGCAGTACTTC.

The chain combines TRBV28 with TRBJ1-2; a weak D match, TRBD1 (6 bases). CDR1 and CDR2 (germline): MDHEN, SYDVKM. V was cut by 2 bases and J by 4 bases, with 23 bases left in between. CDR3 length: 18 residues. Here the CDR3 reads CASSLAGTTGIYSYGYTF. Here the CDR3 DNA reads TGTGCCAGCAGTTTAGCTGGGACAACGGGGATTTATAGCTATGGCTACACCTTC.

This clonotype was recorded many times. The J gene is TRBJ1-1, the V gene TRBV30, with 11 bases lining up with TRBD1. The length of the CDR3 is 13 residues. Germline trimming cut 5 bases from V and 4 bases from J; bases unmatched to any gene: 3. The germline CDR1 and CDR2 sequences are GTSNPN and SVGIG (reference sequence). The CDR3 sequence is CAWGQGAVTEAFF. CDR3 bases: TGTGCCTGGGGACAGGGGGCAGTCACTGAAGCTTTCTTT.

The CDR3 DNA sequence: TGTGCCAGCAGGCCGACAGTCCGTAGCGGCTACACCTTC. Encoded protein: CASRPTVRSGYTF. The chain recombines TRBV12-3 or TRBV12-4 with TRBJ1-2, with D possibly matching TRBD1 (5 bases). Trimming pared 6 bases from V and 8 bases from J, leaving 16 bases between. This CDR3 has 13 residues.

V gene TRBV12-3 or TRBV12-4 combines with J gene TRBJ2-7; the D gene could be TRBD1 or TRBD2 (7 bases each). The CDR3 is made up of 14 amino acids. The V end lost 7 bases, the J end lost 5 bases, and 18 bases lay between the germline ends. The CDR3 sequence: CASTGEGAFDEQYF. CDR3 nucleotide sequence: TGTGCCAGCACTGGGGAGGGGGCCTTTGACGAGCAGTACTTC.

This chain joins TRBV12-3 or TRBV12-4 and TRBJ1-6; TRBD1 matches at 8 bases. The junction had 9 bases not matched to a gene; V was cut back by 7 bases and J by 7 bases. The CDR3 runs to 15 residues. The CDR3 coding sequence is TGTGCCAGCACCCAGGACAGGGAGCCAAATTCACCCCTCCACTTT. Amino acid sequence: CASTQDREPNSPLHF.

V usage is TRBV6-2 or TRBV6-3 and J usage is TRBJ1-1, with D possibly TRBD1 on 6 matching bases. The CDR3 spans 14 residues. V lost 6 bases and J lost 6, with 17 bases in between. The V gene's germline CDR1 is MNHEY and CDR2 SVGEGT. The DNA for the CDR3 is TGTGCCAGCAGCACCGGACAGAAACGTTCTGAAGCTTTCTTT. Encoded protein: CASSTGQKRSEAFF.

The CDR3 DNA follows: TGTGCCAGCAGCCGCGGGGGCAAGAGGTACTTC. Its translation is CASSRGGKRYF. V usage is TRBV11-2 and J usage is TRBJ2-4; D is perhaps TRBD2 (7 bases). In germline, CDR1 is SGHAT, CDR2 FQNNGV. This CDR3 is built from 11 residues. Trimming stripped 5 bases from V and 15 bases from J, with 14 bases between.

This clonotype was observed at least ten times. This rearrangement joins TRBV5-1 to TRBJ2-7; tentative D call: TRBD1 (5 bases). Trimming removed 2 bases from V and 0 bases from J, with 12 bases in between. The CDR3 loop spans 15 amino acids. The germline gives CDR1 SGHRS, CDR2 YFSETQ. The CDR3 region has the DNA TGCGCCAGCAGCTTCCCTCAGGGCAGCTCCTACGAGCAGTACTTC. This codes for CASSFPQGSSYEQYF.